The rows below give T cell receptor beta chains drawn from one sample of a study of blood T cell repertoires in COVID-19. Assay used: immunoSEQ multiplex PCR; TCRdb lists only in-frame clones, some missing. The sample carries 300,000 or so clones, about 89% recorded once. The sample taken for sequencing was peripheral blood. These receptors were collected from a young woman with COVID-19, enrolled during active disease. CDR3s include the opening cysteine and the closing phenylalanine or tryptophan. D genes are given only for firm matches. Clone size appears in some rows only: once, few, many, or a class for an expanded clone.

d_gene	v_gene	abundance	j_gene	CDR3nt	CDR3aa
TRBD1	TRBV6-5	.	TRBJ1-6	TGTGCCAGCAAACAGACAGGGGAAGGATCACCCCTCCACTTT	CASKQTGEGSPLHF
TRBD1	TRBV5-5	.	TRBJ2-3	TGTGCCAGCAGCCTCTTACAGGGGGCAGAAGATACGCAGTATTTT	CASSLLQGAEDTQYF
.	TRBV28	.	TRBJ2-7	TGTGCCAGCAGTCACCCAGGAAACGAGCAGTACTTC	CASSHPGNEQYF
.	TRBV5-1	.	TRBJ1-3	TGCGCCAGCAGCCTAGGGAGTGGCGGAAACACCATATATTTT	CASSLGSGGNTIYF
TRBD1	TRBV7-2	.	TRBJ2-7	TGTGCCAGCAGCTTATTAGGGACAGGAGTTTACGAGCAGTACTTC	CASSLLGTGVYEQYF
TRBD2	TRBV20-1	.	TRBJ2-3	TGCAGTGCTAGTGAGGGACTAGCGGGAGGGACGGCAGATACGCAGTATTTT	CSASEGLAGGTADTQYF
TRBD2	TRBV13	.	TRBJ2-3	TGTGCCAGCAGCCCCCCCTATAGCGGGAGGGCCGAGACAGATACGCAGTATTTT	CASSPPYSGRAETDTQYF
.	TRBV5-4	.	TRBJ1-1	TGTGCCAGCAGCTTCGCTACGAACACTGAAGCTTTCTTT	CASSFATNTEAFF
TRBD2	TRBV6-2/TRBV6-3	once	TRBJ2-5	TGTGCCAGCAGTTACCGACTAGCGGGAGGAACGGAGACCCAGTACTTC	CASSYRLAGGTETQYF
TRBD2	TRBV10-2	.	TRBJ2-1	TGCGCCAGCAGCGCCCGGCGGGAGGCCTACAATGAGCAGTTCTTC	CASSARREAYNEQFF
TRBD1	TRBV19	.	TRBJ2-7	TGTGCCAGTAGTGCCCGGACAGGGATTTTTTACGAGCAGTACTTC	CASSARTGIFYEQYF
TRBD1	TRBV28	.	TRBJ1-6	TGTGCCAGCAGGTTCATTCGGACAGGGGGCCGTGCACCCCTCCACTTT	CASRFIRTGGRAPLHF
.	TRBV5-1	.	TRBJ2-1	TGCGCCAGCAGCGGCAGCGGAAGCTCCTACAATGAGCAGTTCTTC	CASSGSGSSYNEQFF